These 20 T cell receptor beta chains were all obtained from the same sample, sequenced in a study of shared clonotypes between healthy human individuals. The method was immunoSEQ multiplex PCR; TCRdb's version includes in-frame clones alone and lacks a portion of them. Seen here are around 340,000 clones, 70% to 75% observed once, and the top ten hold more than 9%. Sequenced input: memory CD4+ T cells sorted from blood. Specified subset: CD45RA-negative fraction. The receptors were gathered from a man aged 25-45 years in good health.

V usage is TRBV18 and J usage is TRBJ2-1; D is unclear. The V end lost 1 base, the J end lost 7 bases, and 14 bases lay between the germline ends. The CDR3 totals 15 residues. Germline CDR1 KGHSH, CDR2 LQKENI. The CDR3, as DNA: TGTGCCAGCTCACCACGGGCTAGTCAATGGAATGAGCAGTTCTTC. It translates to CASSPRASQWNEQFF.

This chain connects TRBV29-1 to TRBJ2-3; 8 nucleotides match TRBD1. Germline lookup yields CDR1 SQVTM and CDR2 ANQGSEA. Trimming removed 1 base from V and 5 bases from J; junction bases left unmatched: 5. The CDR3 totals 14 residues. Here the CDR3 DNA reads TGCAGCGTTGAAGCAGGGGGCGTGCAAGATACGCAGTATTTT. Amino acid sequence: CSVEAGGVQDTQYF.

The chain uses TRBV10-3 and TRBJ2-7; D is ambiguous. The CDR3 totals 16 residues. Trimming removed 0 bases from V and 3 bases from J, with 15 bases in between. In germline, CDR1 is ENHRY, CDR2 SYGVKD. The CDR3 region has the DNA TGTGCCATCAGTGAGTCGAATTACCAGGCTGTCTACGAGCAGTACTTC. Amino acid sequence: CAISESNYQAVYEQYF.

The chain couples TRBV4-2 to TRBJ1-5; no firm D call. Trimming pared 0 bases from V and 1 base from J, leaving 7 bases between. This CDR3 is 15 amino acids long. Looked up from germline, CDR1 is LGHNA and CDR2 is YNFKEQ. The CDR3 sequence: CASSQDGSSNQPQHF. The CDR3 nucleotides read TGTGCCAGCAGCCAAGACGGATCCAGCAATCAGCCCCAGCATTTT.

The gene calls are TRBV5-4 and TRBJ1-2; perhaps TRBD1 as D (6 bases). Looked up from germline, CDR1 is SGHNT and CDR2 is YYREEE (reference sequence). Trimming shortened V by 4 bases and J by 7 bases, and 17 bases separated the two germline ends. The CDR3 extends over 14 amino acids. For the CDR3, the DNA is TGTGCCAGCAGCAAGTCATTCAGGGGACGTGGCTACACCTTC. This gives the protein CASSKSFRGRGYTF.

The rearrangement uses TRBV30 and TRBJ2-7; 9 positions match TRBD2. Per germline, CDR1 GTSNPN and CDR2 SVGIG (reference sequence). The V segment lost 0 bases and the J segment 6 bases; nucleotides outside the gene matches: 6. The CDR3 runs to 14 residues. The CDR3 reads CAWSVSGRFGEQYF. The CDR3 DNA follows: TGTGCCTGGAGTGTAAGCGGGAGGTTTGGCGAGCAGTACTTC.

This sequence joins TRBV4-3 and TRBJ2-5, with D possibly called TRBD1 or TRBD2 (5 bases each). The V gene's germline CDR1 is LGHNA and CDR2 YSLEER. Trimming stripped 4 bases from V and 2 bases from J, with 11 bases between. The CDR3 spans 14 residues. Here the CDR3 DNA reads TGCGCCAGCAGCCGAAGAGGGGCGCAAGAGACCCAGTACTTC. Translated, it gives CASSRRGAQETQYF.

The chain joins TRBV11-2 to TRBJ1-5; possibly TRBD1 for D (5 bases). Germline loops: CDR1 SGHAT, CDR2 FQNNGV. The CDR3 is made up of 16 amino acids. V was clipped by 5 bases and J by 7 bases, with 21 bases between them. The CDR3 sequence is CASSLRGEGSSQPQHF. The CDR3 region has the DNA TGTGCCAGCAGCCTGCGGGGGGAGGGGTCAAGCCAGCCCCAGCATTTT. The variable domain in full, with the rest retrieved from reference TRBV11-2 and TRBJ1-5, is EAGVAQSPRYKIIEKRQSVAFWCNPISGHATLYWYQQILGQGPKLLIQFQNNGVVDDSQLPKDRFSAERLKGVDSTLKIQPAKLEDSAVYLCASSLRGEGSSQPQHFGDGTRLSIL.

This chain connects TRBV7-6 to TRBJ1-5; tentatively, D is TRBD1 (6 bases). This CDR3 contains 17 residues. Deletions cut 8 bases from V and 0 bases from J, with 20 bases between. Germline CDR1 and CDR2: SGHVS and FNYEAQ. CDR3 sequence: CASRSPGRGYSNQPQHF. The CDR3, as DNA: TGTGCCAGCCGAAGTCCAGGGAGGGGGTATAGCAATCAGCCCCAGCATTTT.

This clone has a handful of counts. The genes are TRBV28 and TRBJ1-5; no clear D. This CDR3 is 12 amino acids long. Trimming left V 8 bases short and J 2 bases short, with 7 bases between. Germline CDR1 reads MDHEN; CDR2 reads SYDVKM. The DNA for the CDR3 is TGTGCCAGCCGGGCGGGCAATCAGCCCCAGCATTTT. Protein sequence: CASRAGNQPQHF.

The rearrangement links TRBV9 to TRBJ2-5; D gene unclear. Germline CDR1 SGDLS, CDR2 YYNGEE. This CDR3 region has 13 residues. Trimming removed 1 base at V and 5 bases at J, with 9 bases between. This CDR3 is CASSVNPGETQYF. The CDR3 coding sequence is TGTGCCAGCAGCGTAAACCCCGGGGAGACCCAGTACTTC. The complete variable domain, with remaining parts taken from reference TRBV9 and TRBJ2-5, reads DSGVTQTPKHLITATGQRVTLRCSPRSGDLSVYWYQQSLDQGLQFLIQYYNGEERAKGNILERFSAQQFPDLHSELNLSSLELGDSALYFCASSVNPGETQYFGPGTRLLVL.

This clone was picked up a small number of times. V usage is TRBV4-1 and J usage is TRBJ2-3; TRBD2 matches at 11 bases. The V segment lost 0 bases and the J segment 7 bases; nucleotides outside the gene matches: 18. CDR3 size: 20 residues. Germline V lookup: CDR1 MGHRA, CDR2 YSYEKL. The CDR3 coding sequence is TGCGCCAGCAGCCAAGATCTGGGGCTAGCGGGAGGAGGCAGCAGGAATACGCAGTATTTT. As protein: CASSQDLGLAGGGSRNTQYF.

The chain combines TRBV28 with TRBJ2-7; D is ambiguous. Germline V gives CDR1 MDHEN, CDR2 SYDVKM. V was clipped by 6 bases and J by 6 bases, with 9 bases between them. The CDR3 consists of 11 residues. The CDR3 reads CASSIQTEQYF. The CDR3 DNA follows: TGTGCCAGCAGCATCCAGACCGAGCAGTACTTC. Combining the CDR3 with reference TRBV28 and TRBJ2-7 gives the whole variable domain DVKVTQSSRYLVKRTGEKVFLECVQDMDHENMFWYRQDPGLGLRLIYFSYDVKMKEKGDIPEGYSVSREKKERFSLILESASTNQTSMYLCASSIQTEQYFGPGTRLTVT.

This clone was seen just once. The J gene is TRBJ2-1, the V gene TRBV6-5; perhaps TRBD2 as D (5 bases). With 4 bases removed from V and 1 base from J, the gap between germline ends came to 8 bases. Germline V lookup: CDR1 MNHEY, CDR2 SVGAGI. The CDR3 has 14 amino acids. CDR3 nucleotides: TGTGCCAGCAGTTGGAGGACTTCCTACAATGAGCAGTTCTTC. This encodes CASSWRTSYNEQFF.

The DNA of the CDR3 is TGTGCCAGCAGCTTGAGCATTTACAATGAGCAGTTCTTC. Translated: CASSLSIYNEQFF. This chain uses TRBV5-6 with TRBJ2-1, with unresolved D. The CDR3 has 13 residues. Between the trimmed V and J ends, which lost 1 base and 4 bases, there was a span of 6 bases. CDR1 and CDR2 from the germline V gene are SGHDT and YYEEEE.

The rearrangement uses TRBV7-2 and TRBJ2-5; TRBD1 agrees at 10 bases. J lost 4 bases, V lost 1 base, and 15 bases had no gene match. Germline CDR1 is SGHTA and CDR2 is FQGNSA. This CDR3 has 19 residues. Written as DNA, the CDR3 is TGTGCCAGCAGCTTAGATGTAGGGACAGGGGAAGCGGGCCGAGAGACCCAGTACTTC. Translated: CASSLDVGTGEAGRETQYF.

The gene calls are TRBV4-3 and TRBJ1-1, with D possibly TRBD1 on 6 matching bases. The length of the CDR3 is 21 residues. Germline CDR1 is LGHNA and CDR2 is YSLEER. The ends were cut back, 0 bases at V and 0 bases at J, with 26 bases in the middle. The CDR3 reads CASSQDLPDSLGQRMNTEAFF. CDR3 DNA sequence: TGCGCCAGCAGCCAAGATTTGCCGGATAGTCTTGGACAGAGAATGAACACTGAAGCTTTCTTT.

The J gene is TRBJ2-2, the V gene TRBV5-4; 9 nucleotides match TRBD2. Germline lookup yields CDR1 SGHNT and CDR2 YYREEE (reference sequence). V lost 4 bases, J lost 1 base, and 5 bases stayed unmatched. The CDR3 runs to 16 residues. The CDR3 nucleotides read TGTGCCAGCAGCCTCGGACTAGCGAGGAACACCGGGGAGCTGTTTTTT. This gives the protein CASSLGLARNTGELFF.

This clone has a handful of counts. Written as DNA, the CDR3 is TGTGCCAGCAGCTTGAGTGCTTTTGGAGCCGGCTACACCTTC. Encoded protein: CASSLSAFGAGYTF. V is TRBV5-6 and J is TRBJ1-2, with D unclear. Germline CDR1 reads SGHDT; CDR2 reads YYEEEE. Trimming shortened V by 1 base and J by 8 bases, and 15 bases separated the two germline ends. This CDR3 has 14 amino acids.

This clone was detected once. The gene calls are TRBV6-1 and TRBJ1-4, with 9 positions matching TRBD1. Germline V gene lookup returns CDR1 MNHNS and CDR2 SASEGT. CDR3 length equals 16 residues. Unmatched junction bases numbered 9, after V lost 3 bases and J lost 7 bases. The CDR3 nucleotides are TGTGCCAGCAGTGAGGAGCGGACAGGGGCGCGTGAAAAACTGTTTTTT. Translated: CASSEERTGAREKLFF.